This record concerns one TCR beta chain sequence. Per-sample cDNA came from eight separate reactions. Two rounds of nested PCR, of about 16 and 10 cycles, were run on TCRalpha and TCRbeta cDNA. TCRdb reprocessed the 5' RACE reads, keeping one entry per CDR3 protein, no DNA. The sample has approximately 400,000 distinct CDR3 sequences. The CDR3 consists of 18 residues. Germline V gene data show CDR1 as KGHDR and CDR2 as SFDVKD. This sample is drawn from a study of monozygotic twins with inflammatory bowel disease. Phlebotomy per donor yielded a single 2.5 ml blood sample. This TCR was recovered from a human donor with ulcerative colitis or Crohn's disease, or a healthy co-twin of an affected twin (not recorded which). Sample: blood. The chain carries TRBV24-1 and TRBJ2-1; without DNA, the TCRdb call of TRBD2 cannot be checked. CDR3 sequence: CATSDSGTSGDTYNEQFF.